These 24 T cell receptor beta chains came from one sample sequenced in a study of T cell responses to AZD1222 COVID-19 vaccine (dated by TCRdb to the early 2020s). The library was prepared using the immunoSEQ multiplex PCR assay. TCRdb re-hosts the immuneACCESS table, in-frame sequences only. Its copies lack some clones; in the studies checked, an unresolved V gene accounts for under half of them, and the cause for the rest is not known. The sample table holds about 120,000 clones, of which about 86% were seen once. The ten largest account for roughly 15% of the sample. The time point label here, explained by the study, means: about 28 days (+/-7) after the second vaccine dose. The starting material was peripheral blood, obtained 28 days after the second AZD1222 dose. These receptor sequences come from an adult who received the AZD1222 COVID-19 vaccine.

The gene calls are TRBV6-4 and TRBJ2-1; D is perhaps TRBD2 (6 bases). This CDR3 is 14 amino acids long. The germline V and J ends were trimmed by 4 bases and 5 bases, with 12 bases remaining between them. CDR1 is MRHNA and CDR2 is SNTAGT in the germline V gene. As DNA, the CDR3 is TGTGCCAGCAGTGGGGCGGGAAGGCACAATGAGCAGTTCTTC. This codes for CASSGAGRHNEQFF.

The chain employs TRBV11-2 and TRBJ1-4; D call uncertain. The CDR3 length is 14 residues. The V and J ends lost 4 bases and 7 bases respectively, with 13 bases between them. Germline V CDR1 and CDR2: SGHAT, FQNNGV. This chain's CDR3 is CASSSSAVGEKLFF. DNA for the CDR3: TGTGCCAGCAGCTCTTCGGCAGTAGGTGAAAAACTGTTTTTT.

V usage is TRBV28 and J usage is TRBJ1-5, with 7 nucleotides matching TRBD1. There are 14 residues in the CDR3. J lost 4 bases, V lost 5 bases, and 5 bases had no gene match. Germline assignment: CDR1 MDHEN and CDR2 SYDVKM. This CDR3 is CASSETGINQPQHF. The CDR3 DNA sequence: TGTGCCAGCAGTGAGACAGGGATAAATCAGCCCCAGCATTTT.

The DNA for the CDR3 is TGTGCCAGCAGTGTAATGACAGGTACCGGGGAGCTGTTTTTT. This encodes CASSVMTGTGELFF. The genes are TRBV6-4 and TRBJ2-2; TRBD1 might be the D (6 bases). The germline CDR1 and CDR2 sequences are MRHNA and SNTAGT. The CDR3 has 14 residues. V lost 4 bases, J lost 5 bases, and 11 bases lay in between.

The rearrangement joins TRBV5-1 to TRBJ2-6; D is undetermined. Trimming cost V 1 base and J 1 base, with 6 bases left between them. Germline V gene lookup returns CDR1 SGHRS and CDR2 YFSETQ. This CDR3 spans 15 amino acids. The CDR3 DNA reads as TGCGCCAGCAGCTTGTTGACTTCTGGGGCCAACGTCCTGACTTTC. Its protein is CASSLLTSGANVLTF.

The chain uses TRBV15 and TRBJ1-2; maybe TRBD1 (5 bases). There are 13 residues in the CDR3. V was clipped by 5 bases and J by 5 bases, with 12 bases between them. From germline, CDR1 is LNHNV and CDR2 YYDKDF (reference sequence). The DNA for the CDR3 is TGTGCCACCAGCGGGGGACTTGATTATGGCTACACCTTC. This gives the protein CATSGGLDYGYTF.

V is TRBV28 and J is TRBJ2-1; weak D call: TRBD1 (5 bases). The CDR3 consists of 16 residues. Per the germline V gene, CDR1 is MDHEN and CDR2 is SYDVKM. V lost 7 bases to trimming and J lost 6 bases, with 22 bases between them. CDR3 nucleotide sequence: TGTGCCAGCACCCCCAGGGCCGGTACATGGGGCAATGAGCAGTTCTTC. Protein: CASTPRAGTWGNEQFF.

The chain uses TRBV18 and TRBJ1-3; 8 bases agree with TRBD1. The CDR3 sequence is 14 residues long. In germline, CDR1 is KGHSH, CDR2 LQKENI. The ends lost 2 bases at V and 4 bases at J; junction bases unmatched: 1. The CDR3 nucleotides are TGTGCCAGCTCACCAGGGGACAGGGGAAACACCATATATTTT. Its translation is CASSPGDRGNTIYF.

J is TRBJ2-3 and V is TRBV5-1, with TRBD2 identical over 10 bases. The CDR3 has 15 residues. Germline values: CDR1 SGHRS, CDR2 YFSETQ. Trimming took 4 bases from V and 4 from J; bases not matched to a gene: 6. CDR3 DNA: TGCGCCAGCAGCCTACTAGCGGGGAGGGCAGATACGCAGTATTTT. Encoded protein: CASSLLAGRADTQYF.

The rearrangement uses TRBV27 and TRBJ2-5; D is ambiguous. CDR1 is MNHEY and CDR2 is SMNVEV in the germline V gene (reference sequence). Trimming took 5 bases from V and 3 from J, leaving 10 bases between them. This CDR3 region has 13 residues. CDR3 bases: TGTGCCAGCAGTCTCTCCCGGAAAGAGACCCAGTACTTC. Encoded protein: CASSLSRKETQYF.

V is TRBV19 and J is TRBJ1-5, with D uncertain. The CDR3 has 13 residues. The germline CDR1 and CDR2 sequences are LNHDA and SQIVND (reference sequence). V was trimmed by 5 bases and J by 1 base, leaving 6 bases between them. The CDR3: CASSLASNQPQHF. The CDR3 DNA reads TGTGCCAGTAGTTTGGCAAGCAATCAGCCCCAGCATTTT.

This sequence joins TRBV11-2 and TRBJ2-1; D gene ambiguous. The CDR3 extends over 12 amino acids. Trimming took off 5 bases at V and 8 bases at J, with 10 bases between the two ends. The germline V gene encodes CDR1 SGHAT and CDR2 FQNNGV. The CDR3 DNA is TGTGCCAGCAGCCCCCAATACGATGAGCAGTTCTTC. Protein product: CASSPQYDEQFF.

The V gene is TRBV12-5, the J gene TRBJ2-7; either TRBD1 or TRBD2 may fit D (5 bases each). This CDR3 spans 12 amino acids. Between the trimmed V and J ends, which lost 6 bases and 4 bases, there was a span of 10 bases. CDR1 is LGHNT and CDR2 is FRNRAP in the germline V gene. The CDR3 DNA follows: TGTGCTAGTGGCCGGGACCTTTACGAGCAGTACTTC. It specifies CASGRDLYEQYF.

The V and J genes are TRBV6-5 and TRBJ1-5; 7 bases are shared with TRBD1. V gave up 7 bases and J gave up 9 bases; unmatched junction bases: 9. The germline gives CDR1 MNHEY, CDR2 SVGAGI. The CDR3 spans 13 residues. This chain's CDR3 is CASTPGRGRPQHF. The CDR3 DNA reads as TGTGCCAGCACCCCGGGCAGGGGGAGGCCCCAGCATTTT.

V usage is TRBV3-1 (or the pseudogene TRBV3-2) and J usage is TRBJ2-1; TRBD1 agrees at 7 bases. V shed 4 bases and J 7 bases; nucleotides not matched to a gene: 10. The CDR3 extends over 15 amino acids. Germline loops: CDR1 LGHDT, CDR2 YNNKEL (reference sequence). The chain's CDR3 is CASSPLGGSYNEQFF. The DNA for the CDR3 is TGTGCCAGCAGCCCCCTAGGGGGCTCGTATAATGAGCAGTTCTTC.

The genes are TRBV9 and TRBJ1-2; D is perhaps TRBD1 (5 bases). Germline CDR1 SGDLS, CDR2 YYNGEE. There are 12 residues in the CDR3. V dropped 7 bases and J dropped 9 bases, with 16 bases sitting between them. For the CDR3, the DNA is TGTGCCAGCCTTAACTTCCAGGGTAGCTACACCTTC. It translates to CASLNFQGSYTF.

The V gene is TRBV30, the J gene TRBJ1-2; D uncertain. The V end was cut by 2 bases, the J end by 4 bases, with 5 bases between. This CDR3 is 11 amino acids long. Germline V gives CDR1 GTSNPN, CDR2 SVGIG (reference sequence). This chain's CDR3 is CAWSQTYGYTF. The CDR3 DNA sequence: TGTGCCTGGAGTCAGACCTATGGCTACACCTTC.

The gene calls are TRBV4-3 and TRBJ1-1; TRBD1 might be the D (6 bases). The germline CDR1 and CDR2 sequences are LGHNA and YSLEER. The CDR3 covers 14 residues. Trimming took 3 bases from V and 5 from J, leaving 13 bases between them. The CDR3 DNA is TGCGCCAGCAGCCAGGTCCAGGGGAGGACTGAAGCTTTCTTT. This translates into CASSQVQGRTEAFF.

The chain joins TRBV4-1 to TRBJ2-7; the match to TRBD2 covers 10 bases. V lost 5 bases, J lost 1 base, and 5 bases stayed unmatched. The CDR3 spans 15 residues. Germline CDR1 is MGHRA and CDR2 is YSYEKL. CDR3 DNA: TGCGCCAGCAGCAAGGGACTAGCGAATTCCTACGAGCAGTACTTC. The encoded protein is CASSKGLANSYEQYF.

The V and J genes are TRBV27 and TRBJ2-1; 8 bases agree with TRBD2. V shed 2 bases, J shed 3 bases, and the junction held 3 bases outside the gene matches. CDR1 is MNHEY and CDR2 is SMNVEV in the germline V gene (reference sequence). The CDR3 spans 15 residues. The CDR3 sequence: CASSLAGGGYNEQFF. Here the CDR3 DNA reads TGTGCCAGCAGTTTAGCGGGGGGAGGCTACAATGAGCAGTTCTTC.

The genes are TRBV27 and TRBJ1-6, with TRBD1 identical over 7 bases. V shed 8 bases and J 5 bases; nucleotides not matched to a gene: 12. Germline assignment: CDR1 MNHEY and CDR2 SMNVEV (reference sequence). The CDR3 extends over 16 amino acids. The CDR3 coding sequence is TGTGCCAGCGGAGCTCGCACAGGGGCTGATAATTCACCCCTCCACTTT. Its translation: CASGARTGADNSPLHF.

CDR3 sequence reads: CASSFNSDRGFGYTF. DNA for the CDR3: TGTGCCAGCAGCTTCAACTCGGACAGGGGTTTTGGCTACACCTTC. V is TRBV7-9 and J is TRBJ1-2; 9 bases are shared with TRBD1. CDR1 is SEHNR and CDR2 is FQNEAQ in the germline V gene (reference sequence). Germline trimming cut 3 bases from V and 7 bases from J; bases unmatched to any gene: 9. This CDR3 has 15 amino acids.

The chain employs TRBV6-4 and TRBJ1-2; D call uncertain. The CDR3 contains 11 residues. Germline V lookup: CDR1 MRHNA, CDR2 SNTAGT. Trimming removed 1 base from V and 4 bases from J, with 1 base in between. The CDR3 DNA reads as TGTGCCAGCAGTGACTTCTATGGCTACACCTTC. Encoded protein: CASSDFYGYTF.

The chain carries TRBV30 and TRBJ2-5; D is uncertain. The CDR3 spans 14 residues. Germline V CDR1 and CDR2: GTSNPN, SVGIG (reference sequence). The V end was cut by 1 base, the J end by 2 bases, with 11 bases between. Here the CDR3 reads CAWSAEVLQETQYF. CDR3 sequence (DNA): TGTGCCTGGAGTGCCGAGGTGCTGCAAGAGACCCAGTACTTC.